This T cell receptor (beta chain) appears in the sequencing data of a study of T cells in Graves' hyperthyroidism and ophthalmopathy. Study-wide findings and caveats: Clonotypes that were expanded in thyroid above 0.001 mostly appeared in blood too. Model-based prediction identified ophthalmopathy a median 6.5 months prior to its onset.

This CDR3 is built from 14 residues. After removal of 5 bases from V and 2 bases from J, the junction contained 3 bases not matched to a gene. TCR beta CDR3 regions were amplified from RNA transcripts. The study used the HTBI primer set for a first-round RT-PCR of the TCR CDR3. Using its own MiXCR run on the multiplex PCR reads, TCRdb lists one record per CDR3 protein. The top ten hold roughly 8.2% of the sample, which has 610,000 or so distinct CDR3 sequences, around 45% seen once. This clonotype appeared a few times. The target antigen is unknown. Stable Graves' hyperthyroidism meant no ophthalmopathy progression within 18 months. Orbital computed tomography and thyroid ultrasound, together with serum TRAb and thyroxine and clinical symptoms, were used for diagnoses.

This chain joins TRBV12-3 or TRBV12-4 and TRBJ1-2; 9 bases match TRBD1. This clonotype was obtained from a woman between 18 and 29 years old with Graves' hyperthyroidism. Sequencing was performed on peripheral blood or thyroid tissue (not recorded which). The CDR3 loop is CASSVGTGNYGYTF. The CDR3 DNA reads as TGTGCCAGCAGTGTAGGGACAGGGAACTATGGCTACACCTTC.